This TCR beta chain was found in a study of T cells in localized non-small cell lung cancer. General observations from the study: Uninvolved adjacent lung, not tumor, had the highest T cell clonality. The appearance of a median approximately 57 of the top 100 tumor clones was seen in adjacent lung. Prolonged overall survival went with higher T cell density in the blood. Heterogeneity stays possible, as sequencing covered only one tumor region.

Deletions cut 3 bases from V and 7 bases from J, with 15 bases between. Germline V gene lookup returns CDR1 KGHSH and CDR2 LQKENI. The CDR3 runs to 15 residues. To note about this clone: The antigen remains unidentified.

Produced via immunoSEQ multiplex PCR; TCRdb's table is partial and in-frame only. The sample contains about 2,800 clones, around 42% of which appear only once. This specimen was lung tumor tissue, taken before any cancer treatment. The clonotype originates from a male donor at least 60 years old with stage I squamous cell lung carcinoma. The chain uses TRBV18 and TRBJ2-2; the D call may be TRBD1 or TRBD2 (6 bases each). The CDR3 nucleotides are TGTGCCAGCTCACCGGGGACACCAGCGGGCGGGGAGCTGTTTTTT. Amino acid sequence: CASSPGTPAGGELFF.